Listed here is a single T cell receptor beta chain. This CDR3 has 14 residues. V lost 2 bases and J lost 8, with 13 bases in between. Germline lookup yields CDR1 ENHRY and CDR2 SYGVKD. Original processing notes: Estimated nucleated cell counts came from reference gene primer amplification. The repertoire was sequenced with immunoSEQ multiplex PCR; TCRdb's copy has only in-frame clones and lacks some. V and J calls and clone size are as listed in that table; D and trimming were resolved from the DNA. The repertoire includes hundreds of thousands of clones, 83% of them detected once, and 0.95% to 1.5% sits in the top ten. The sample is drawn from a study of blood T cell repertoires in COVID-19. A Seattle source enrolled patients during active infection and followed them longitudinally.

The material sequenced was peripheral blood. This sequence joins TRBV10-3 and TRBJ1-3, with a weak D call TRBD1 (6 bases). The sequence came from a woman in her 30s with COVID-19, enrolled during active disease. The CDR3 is CAISEPQGGDTIYF. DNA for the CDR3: TGTGCCATCAGTGAGCCACAGGGTGGTGACACCATATATTTT.